One sample yielded the 12 T cell receptor beta chains listed below, sequenced in a study of beta chain features in type 1 diabetes. The authors reverse transcribed all of the isolated RNA, so sequencing captured expressed TCRB transcripts. Repertoires were generated with immunoSEQ multiplex PCR, while TCRdb's copy carries only in-frame clones and drops some. The data contain 450,000 to 550,000 clones, around 30% of them singletons. The sequenced material came from naive CD4+ T cells from blood. These receptors came from a man younger than 30 in good health.

J is TRBJ2-5 and V is TRBV11-2; 10 nucleotides line up with TRBD2. Germline CDR1 and CDR2: SGHAT and FQNNGV. This CDR3 contains 16 residues. V dropped 0 bases and J dropped 5; count of bases not matched to a gene: 6. CDR3 in amino acids: CASSLELAGGRETQYF. The CDR3 DNA reads as TGTGCCAGCAGCTTAGAGTTAGCGGGAGGTCGGGAGACCCAGTACTTC.

This rearrangement joins TRBV29-1 to TRBJ2-1; tentatively, D is TRBD1 or TRBD2 (6 bases each). The CDR3 has 14 residues. Germline V lookup: CDR1 SQVTM, CDR2 ANQGSEA. V was cut by 4 bases and J by 6 bases, with 16 bases left in between. CDR3: CSVARGRGGNEQFF. The CDR3 DNA is TGCAGCGTTGCTCGAGGCAGGGGAGGCAATGAGCAGTTCTTC.

About this clone: The identical CDR3 is also encoded by other nucleotide sequences in the sample. The chain uses TRBV20-1 and TRBJ2-7; D call uncertain. This CDR3 region has 11 residues. Trimming took off 3 bases at V and 3 bases at J, with 6 bases between the two ends. Germline values: CDR1 DFQATT, CDR2 SNEGSKA (reference sequence). CDR3 amino acids: CSASYGYEQYF. The CDR3, as DNA: TGCAGTGCTAGTTATGGCTACGAGCAGTACTTC.

This clone has only a few counts. The rearrangement links TRBV9 to TRBJ2-3, with 8 bases lining up with TRBD2. J was trimmed by 1 base and V by 3 bases; bases with no gene match: 4. Germline CDR1 and CDR2: SGDLS and YYNGEE. The CDR3 has 15 residues. Here the CDR3 DNA reads TGTGCCAGCAGCGCCCGAGCGGGGGGCACAGATACGCAGTATTTT. It yields the protein CASSARAGGTDTQYF.

This clone has a single count. The gene calls are TRBV12-2 and TRBJ2-1; TRBD2 was called by the table and not checked on the DNA. TRBV12-2 is a listed pseudogene. The CDR3 runs to 15 residues. The CDR3 nucleotides read TGTGCAAGTCGCCTGGACTACTGCTCCTACAATGAGCAGTTCTTC. Amino acid sequence: CASRLDYCSYNEQFF.

The CDR3 loop reads CAWSVWDRGGSYEQYF. The CDR3 region has the DNA TGTGCCTGGAGTGTTTGGGACAGGGGCGGCTCCTACGAGCAGTACTTC. V usage is TRBV30 and J usage is TRBJ2-7; 10 positions match TRBD1. Germline V gene lookup returns CDR1 GTSNPN and CDR2 SVGIG (reference sequence). V lost 0 bases, J lost 0 bases, and 5 bases stayed unmatched. This CDR3 comprises 16 residues.

The V call is TRBV9, the J call TRBJ2-7; D is unresolved. The CDR3 loop spans 14 amino acids. The V end lost 0 bases, the J end lost 0 bases, and 7 bases lay between the germline ends. Germline V gene lookup returns CDR1 SGDLS and CDR2 YYNGEE. This CDR3 is CASSVAWNSYEQYF. The CDR3 DNA sequence: TGTGCCAGCAGCGTAGCGTGGAACTCCTACGAGCAGTACTTC.

Worth noting for this clone: Other DNA sequences of this sample code for an identical CDR3. The CDR3, as DNA: TGTGCCAGCAGCCCCCTAGCGGGAGCCTACAATGAGCAGTTCTTC. Translating gives CASSPLAGAYNEQFF. This sequence joins TRBV7-6 and TRBJ2-1; 10 bases are a match to TRBD2. CDR1 and CDR2 (germline): SGHVS, FNYEAQ. V shed 5 bases, J shed 2 bases, and the junction held 3 bases outside the gene matches. The CDR3 is made up of 15 amino acids.

This rearrangement joins TRBV30 to TRBJ1-5; weak D call: TRBD1 (5 bases). The germline V and J ends were trimmed by 2 bases and 6 bases, with 11 bases remaining between them. This CDR3 contains 13 residues. The germline V gene has CDR1 GTSNPN and CDR2 SVGIG (reference sequence). The chain's CDR3 is CAWSFDGAQPQHF. Here the CDR3 DNA reads TGTGCCTGGAGTTTCGACGGGGCTCAGCCCCAGCATTTT.

This clone was detected only a few times. The rearrangement links TRBV4-3 to TRBJ2-1; TRBD2 matches 8 bases. Germline V gives CDR1 LGHNA, CDR2 YSLEER. V lost 4 bases to trimming and J lost 10 bases; unmatched junction nucleotides: 9. The CDR3 has 14 amino acids. The CDR3 DNA follows: TGCGCCAGCAGCCCGCAGGCTAGCGGGCCCGAGCAGTTCTTC. Protein sequence: CASSPQASGPEQFF.

The rearrangement links TRBV29-1 to TRBJ2-7, with D perhaps assigned TRBD1 or TRBD2 (5 bases each). Germline assignment: CDR1 SQVTM and CDR2 ANQGSEA. Trimming took off 7 bases at V and 0 bases at J, with 10 bases between the two ends. The CDR3 covers 12 residues. As DNA, the CDR3 is TGCAGCGCGGGACGGAGCTCCTACGAGCAGTACTTC. Amino acid sequence: CSAGRSSYEQYF.

Worth noting for this clone: The sample holds other DNA sequences that translate to the same CDR3. The chain has TRBV29-1 and TRBJ2-3; D unresolved. Per germline, CDR1 SQVTM and CDR2 ANQGSEA. The V and J ends lost 6 bases and 4 bases respectively, with 11 bases between them. The CDR3 is made up of 12 amino acids. The CDR3 DNA follows: TGCAGCGTGGCACCGACTTCAGATACGCAGTATTTT. Its translation is CSVAPTSDTQYF.